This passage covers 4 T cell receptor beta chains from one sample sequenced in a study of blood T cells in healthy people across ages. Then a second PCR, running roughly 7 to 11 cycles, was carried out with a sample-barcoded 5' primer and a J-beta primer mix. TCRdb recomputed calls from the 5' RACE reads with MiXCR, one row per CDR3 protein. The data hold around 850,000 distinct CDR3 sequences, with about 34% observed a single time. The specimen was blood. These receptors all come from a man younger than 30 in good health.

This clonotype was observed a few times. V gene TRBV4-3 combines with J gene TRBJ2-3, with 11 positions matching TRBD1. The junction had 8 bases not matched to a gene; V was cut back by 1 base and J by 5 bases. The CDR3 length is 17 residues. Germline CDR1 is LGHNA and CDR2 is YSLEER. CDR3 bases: TGCGCCAGCAGCCAAGGAATCGGACAGGGGGCAAGAGATACGCAGTATTTT. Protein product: CASSQGIGQGARDTQYF.

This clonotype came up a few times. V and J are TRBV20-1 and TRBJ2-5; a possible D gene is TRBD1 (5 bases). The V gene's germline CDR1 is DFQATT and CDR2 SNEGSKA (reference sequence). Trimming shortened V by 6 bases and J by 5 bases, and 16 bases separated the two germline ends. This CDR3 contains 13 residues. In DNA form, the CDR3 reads TGCAGTGCCAAAGGGGCATCGAGGGAGACCCAGTACTTC. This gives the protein CSAKGASRETQYF.

The CDR3 here is CSARGLGPAPDQPQHF. The CDR3 coding sequence is TGCAGTGCTAGAGGTTTGGGGCCTGCCCCCGATCAGCCCCAGCATTTT. The chain carries TRBV20-1 and TRBJ1-5, with a weak D call TRBD1 (5 bases). Trimming removed 1 base from V and 5 bases from J, with 18 bases in between. The CDR3 is 16 residues long. Looked up from germline, CDR1 is DFQATT and CDR2 is SNEGSKA (reference sequence).

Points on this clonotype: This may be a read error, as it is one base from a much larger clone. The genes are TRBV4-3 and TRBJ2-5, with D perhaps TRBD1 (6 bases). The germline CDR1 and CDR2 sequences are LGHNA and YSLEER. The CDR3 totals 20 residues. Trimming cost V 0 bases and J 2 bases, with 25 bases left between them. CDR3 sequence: CASSQDPPWGTPQAQETQYF. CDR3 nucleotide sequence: TGCGCCAGCAGCCAAGATCCACCATGGGGGACACCCCAAGCTCAAGAGACCCAGTACTTC.